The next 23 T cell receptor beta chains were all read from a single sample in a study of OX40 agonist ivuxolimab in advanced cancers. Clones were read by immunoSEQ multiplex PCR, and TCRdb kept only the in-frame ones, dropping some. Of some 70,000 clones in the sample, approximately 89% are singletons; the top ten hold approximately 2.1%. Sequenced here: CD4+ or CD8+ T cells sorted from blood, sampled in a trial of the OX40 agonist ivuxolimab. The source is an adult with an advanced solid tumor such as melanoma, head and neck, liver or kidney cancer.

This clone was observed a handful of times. The CDR3 coding sequence is TGCAGCGTTGTAATGATGAAGAGCTCCTACGAGCAGTACTTC. Translated: CSVVMMKSSYEQYF. V and J are TRBV29-1 and TRBJ2-7; no firm D call. Germline assignment: CDR1 SQVTM and CDR2 ANQGSEA. Trimming left V 4 bases short and J 0 bases short, with 13 bases between. The CDR3 covers 14 residues.

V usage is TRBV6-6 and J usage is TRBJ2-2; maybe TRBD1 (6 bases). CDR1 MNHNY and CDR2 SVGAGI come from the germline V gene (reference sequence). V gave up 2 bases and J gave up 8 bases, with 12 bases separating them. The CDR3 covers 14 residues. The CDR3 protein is CASSYSNRVGELFF. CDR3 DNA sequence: TGTGCCAGCAGTTACAGCAACAGGGTGGGGGAGCTGTTTTTT.

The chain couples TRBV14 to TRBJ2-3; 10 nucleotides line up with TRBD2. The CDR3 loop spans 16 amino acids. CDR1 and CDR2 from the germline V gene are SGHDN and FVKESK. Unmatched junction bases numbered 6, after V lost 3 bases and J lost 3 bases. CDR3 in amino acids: CASSQYPSGGTDTQYF. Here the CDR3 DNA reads TGTGCCAGCAGCCAGTATCCTAGCGGGGGTACAGATACGCAGTATTTT.

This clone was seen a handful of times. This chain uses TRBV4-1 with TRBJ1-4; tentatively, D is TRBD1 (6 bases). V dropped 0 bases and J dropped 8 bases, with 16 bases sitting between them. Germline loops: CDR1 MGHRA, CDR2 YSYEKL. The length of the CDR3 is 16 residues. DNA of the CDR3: TGCGCCAGCAGCCAAGACGGCAGGGGCGGAGGGGAAAAACTGTTTTTT. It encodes CASSQDGRGGGEKLFF.

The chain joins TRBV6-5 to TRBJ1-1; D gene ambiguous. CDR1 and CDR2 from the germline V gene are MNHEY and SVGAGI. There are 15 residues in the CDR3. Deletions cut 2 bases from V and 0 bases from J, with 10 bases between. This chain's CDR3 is CASSYSGNMNTEAFF. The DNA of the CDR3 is TGTGCCAGCAGTTACAGCGGGAACATGAACACTGAAGCTTTCTTT.

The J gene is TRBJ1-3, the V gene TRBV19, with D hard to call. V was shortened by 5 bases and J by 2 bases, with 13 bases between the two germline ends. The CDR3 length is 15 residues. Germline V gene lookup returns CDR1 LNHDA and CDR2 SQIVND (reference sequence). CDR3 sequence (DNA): TGTGCCAGTAGTTGGCGGGGTGCTGCTGGAAACACCATATATTTT. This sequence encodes CASSWRGAAGNTIYF.

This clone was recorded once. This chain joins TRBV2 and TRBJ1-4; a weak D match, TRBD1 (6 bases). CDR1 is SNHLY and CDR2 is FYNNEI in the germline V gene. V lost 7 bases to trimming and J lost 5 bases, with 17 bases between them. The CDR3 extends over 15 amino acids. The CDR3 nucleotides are TGTGCCAGCAAGCAGGGGACGACCGGGAATGAAAAACTGTTTTTT. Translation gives CASKQGTTGNEKLFF.

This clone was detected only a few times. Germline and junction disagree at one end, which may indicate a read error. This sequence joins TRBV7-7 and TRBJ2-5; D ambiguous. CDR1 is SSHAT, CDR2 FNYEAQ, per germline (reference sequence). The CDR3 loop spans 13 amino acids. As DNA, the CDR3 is TGTGCTAGCAGCTTAAGTGCCTCGGAGACCCAGTACTTC. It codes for CASSLSASETQYF.

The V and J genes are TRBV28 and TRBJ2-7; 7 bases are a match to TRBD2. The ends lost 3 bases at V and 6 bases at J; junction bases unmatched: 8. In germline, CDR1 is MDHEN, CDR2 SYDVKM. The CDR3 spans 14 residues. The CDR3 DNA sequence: TGTGCCAGCAGTTTGGGAGGGGCCTCAGGCGAGCAGTACTTC. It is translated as CASSLGGASGEQYF.

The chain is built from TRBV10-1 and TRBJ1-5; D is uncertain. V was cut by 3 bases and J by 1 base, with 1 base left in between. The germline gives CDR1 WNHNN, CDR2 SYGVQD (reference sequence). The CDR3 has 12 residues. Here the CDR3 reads CASSDSNQPQHF. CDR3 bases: TGCGCCAGCAGTGACAGCAATCAGCCCCAGCATTTT.

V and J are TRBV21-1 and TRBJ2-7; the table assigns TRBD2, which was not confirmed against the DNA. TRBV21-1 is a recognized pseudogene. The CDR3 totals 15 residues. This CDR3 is CASSKVEALSYEQYF. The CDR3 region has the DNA TGTGCCAGCAGCAAGGTGGAGGCCCTCTCCTACGAGCAGTACTTC.

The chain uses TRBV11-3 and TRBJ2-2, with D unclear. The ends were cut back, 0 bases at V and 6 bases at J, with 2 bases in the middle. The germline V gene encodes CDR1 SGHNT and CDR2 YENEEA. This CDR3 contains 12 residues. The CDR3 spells CASSLEAGELFF. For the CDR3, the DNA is TGTGCCAGCAGCTTAGAGGCCGGGGAGCTGTTTTTT.

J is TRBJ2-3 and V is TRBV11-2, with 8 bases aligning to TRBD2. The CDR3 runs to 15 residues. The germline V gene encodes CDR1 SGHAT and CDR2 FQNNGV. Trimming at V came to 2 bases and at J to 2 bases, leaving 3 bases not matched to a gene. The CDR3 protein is CASSLRRGVTDTQYF. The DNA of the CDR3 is TGTGCCAGCAGCTTACGGCGGGGGGTCACAGATACGCAGTATTTT.

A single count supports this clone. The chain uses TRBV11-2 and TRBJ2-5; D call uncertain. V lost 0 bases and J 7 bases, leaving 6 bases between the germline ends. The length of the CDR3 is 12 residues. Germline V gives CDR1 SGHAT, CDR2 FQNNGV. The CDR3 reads CASSLDMWTQYF. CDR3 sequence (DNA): TGTGCCAGCAGCTTAGATATGTGGACCCAGTACTTC.

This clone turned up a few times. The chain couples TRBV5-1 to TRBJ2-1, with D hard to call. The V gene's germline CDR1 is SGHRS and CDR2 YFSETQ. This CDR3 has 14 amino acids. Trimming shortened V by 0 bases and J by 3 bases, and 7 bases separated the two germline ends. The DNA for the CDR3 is TGCGCCAGCAGCTTGGAAGGCAGCTACAATGAGCAGTTCTTC. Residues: CASSLEGSYNEQFF.

Here the CDR3 reads CAIRTGGRYEQYF. CDR3 in DNA: TGTGCCATCCGGACTGGGGGGAGATACGAGCAGTACTTC. The chain recombines TRBV6-1 with TRBJ2-7; D may be TRBD2 (6 bases). Germline assignment: CDR1 MNHNS and CDR2 SASEGT. This CDR3 comprises 13 residues. V was clipped by 10 bases and J by 4 bases, with 17 bases between them.

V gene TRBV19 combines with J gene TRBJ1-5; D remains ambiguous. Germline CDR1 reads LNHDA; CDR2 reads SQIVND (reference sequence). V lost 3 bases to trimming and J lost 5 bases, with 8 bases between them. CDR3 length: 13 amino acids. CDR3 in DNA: TGTGCCAGTAGTATGGTCTCCGATCAGCCCCAGCATTTT. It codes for CASSMVSDQPQHF.

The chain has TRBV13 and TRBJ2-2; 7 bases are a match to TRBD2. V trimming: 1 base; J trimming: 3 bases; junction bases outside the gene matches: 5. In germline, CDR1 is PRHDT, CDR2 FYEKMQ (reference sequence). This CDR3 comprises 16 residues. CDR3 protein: CASSLVRTRDTGELFF. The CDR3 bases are TGTGCCAGCAGCTTAGTTCGGACTAGGGACACCGGGGAGCTGTTTTTT. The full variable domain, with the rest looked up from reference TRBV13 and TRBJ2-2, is AAGVIQSPRHLIKEKRETATLKCYPIPRHDTVYWYQQGPGQDPQFLISFYEKMQSDKGSIPDRFSAQQFSDYHSELNMSSLELGDSALYFCASSLVRTRDTGELFFGEGSRLTVL.

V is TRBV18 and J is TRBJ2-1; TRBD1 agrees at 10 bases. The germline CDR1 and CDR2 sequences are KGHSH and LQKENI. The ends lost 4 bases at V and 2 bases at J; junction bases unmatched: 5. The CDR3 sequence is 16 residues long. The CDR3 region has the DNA TGTGCCAGCTCACGTCCGGACAGGGGGGCCTACAATGAGCAGTTCTTC. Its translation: CASSRPDRGAYNEQFF.

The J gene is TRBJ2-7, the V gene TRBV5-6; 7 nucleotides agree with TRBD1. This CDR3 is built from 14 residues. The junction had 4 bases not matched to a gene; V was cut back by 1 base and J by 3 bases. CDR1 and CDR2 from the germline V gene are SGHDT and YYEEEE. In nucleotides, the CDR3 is TGTGCCAGCAGCTTGCCGGGACAGTTCTACGAGCAGTACTTC. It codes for CASSLPGQFYEQYF.

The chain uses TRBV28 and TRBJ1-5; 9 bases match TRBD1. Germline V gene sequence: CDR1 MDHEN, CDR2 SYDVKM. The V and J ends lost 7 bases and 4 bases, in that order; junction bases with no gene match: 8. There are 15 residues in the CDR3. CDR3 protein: CASTVTGTGNQPQHF. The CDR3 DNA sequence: TGTGCCAGCACCGTAACCGGGACAGGGAATCAGCCCCAGCATTTT.

As DNA, the CDR3 is TGTGCCAGCAGTCGCGGACAGGGGACCGGTGAAGCTTTCTTT. It encodes CASSRGQGTGEAFF. V is TRBV6-4 and J is TRBJ1-1, with TRBD1 matching 9 bases. Germline V gene data show CDR1 as MRHNA and CDR2 as SNTAGT. V shed 5 bases, J shed 7 bases, and the junction held 8 bases outside the gene matches. The CDR3 loop spans 14 amino acids.

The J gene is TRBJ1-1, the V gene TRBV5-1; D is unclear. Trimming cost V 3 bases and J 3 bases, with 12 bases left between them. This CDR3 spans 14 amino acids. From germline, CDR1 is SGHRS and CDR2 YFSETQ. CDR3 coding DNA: TGCGCCAGCAGCTCCCAGACGGTGTACACTGAAGCTTTCTTT. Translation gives CASSSQTVYTEAFF.